The present T cell receptor (beta chain) was sequenced within a study of cytomegalovirus exposure and HLA in healthy donors. Study-wide context: In an earlier analysis, 90 million to 130 million unique TCR beta sequences were found from 150 million to 200 million T cells.

As concerns this clone: Its target is unknown.

Study-level results: In a later analysis, DRB1 alleles had the most associated TCRs; HLA-C alleles the fewest. Analyses of presence and absence presupposed an approximately uniform sequencing depth across donors.

This PCR relied on a set of 60 Vbeta primers and 13 Jbeta primers. In the authors' methods: Unique TCR beta chains totaled roughly 80 million in a later count, with roughly 12 million of them shared. Only in-frame clones appear in the TCRdb table, and some are missing; sequencing was by immunoSEQ multiplex PCR. V and J calls and clone size are given by that table; D and trimming were obtained from the DNA. The sample shows 180,000 or so clones, about 59% of them seen only once. The receptor's source is a man between 40 and 49 years old in good health and CMV-seronegative. Sequencing input: PBMCs.

In DNA form, the CDR3 reads TGTGCCAGCAGCTTAGAATTCGGGGGCAATGAGCAGTTCTTC. Protein: CASSLEFGGNEQFF. The rearrangement uses TRBV11-3 and TRBJ2-1, with D tentatively TRBD2 (6 bases). This CDR3 region has 14 residues. Trimming pared 0 bases from V and 6 bases from J, leaving 9 bases between. Germline V gives CDR1 SGHNT, CDR2 YENEEA.